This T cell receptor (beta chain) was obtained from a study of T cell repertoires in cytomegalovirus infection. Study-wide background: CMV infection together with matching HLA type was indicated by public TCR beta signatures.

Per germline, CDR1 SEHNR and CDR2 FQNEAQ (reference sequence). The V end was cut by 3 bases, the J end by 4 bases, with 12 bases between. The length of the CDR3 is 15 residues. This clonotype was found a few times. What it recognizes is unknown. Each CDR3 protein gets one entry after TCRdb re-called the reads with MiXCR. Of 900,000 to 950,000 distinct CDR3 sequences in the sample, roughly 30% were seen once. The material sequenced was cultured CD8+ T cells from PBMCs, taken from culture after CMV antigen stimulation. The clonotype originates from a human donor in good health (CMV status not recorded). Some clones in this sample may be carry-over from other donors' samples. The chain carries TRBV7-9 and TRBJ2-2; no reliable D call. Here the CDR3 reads CASSFAGDATGELFF. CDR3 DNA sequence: TGTGCCAGCAGCTTCGCAGGTGATGCCACCGGGGAGCTGTTTTTT.